The 24 T cell receptor beta chains below come from one sample, sequenced in a study of patients and donors after allogeneic stem cell transplantation. TCRdb reprocessed the RT-PCR reads with MiXCR, giving one entry per CDR3 protein. The table has about a million distinct CDR3 sequences, roughly 18% seen once. Sample: blood, either unsorted or a sorted T cell fraction (not recorded which). These receptors were taken from a human donor who was either an allogeneic HSCT recipient or a stem cell or donor lymphocyte infusion donor (not recorded which). It is not recorded whose cells these are; they may come from a transplant donor.

Only a few counts were recorded for this clonotype. The rearrangement joins TRBV20-1 to TRBJ1-2; 10 nucleotides agree with TRBD1. Looked up from germline, CDR1 is DFQATT and CDR2 is SNEGSKA (reference sequence). The trim removed 6 bases at V and 4 bases at J, leaving 17 bases unmatched. This CDR3 comprises 17 residues. For the CDR3, the DNA is TGCAGTGCCAAGACAGGGGGCGAGATGGGAACTGGCTATGGCTACACCTTC. Its protein is CSAKTGGEMGTGYGYTF.

In its sample, this clonotype was seen a few times. This chain connects TRBV2 to TRBJ2-1, with 8 nucleotides matching TRBD2. This CDR3 has 16 residues. V trimming: 7 bases; J trimming: 8 bases; junction bases outside the gene matches: 16. From germline, CDR1 is SNHLY and CDR2 FYNNEI. CDR3 DNA: TGTGCCAGCACCGAAGTCGGTGGCGGGAGGTTGGATGAGCAGTTCTTC. It is translated as CASTEVGGGRLDEQFF.

This clonotype has a handful of counts. The J gene is TRBJ1-5, the V gene TRBV12-3 or TRBV12-4; D remains unclear. The CDR3 totals 14 residues. V was trimmed by 6 bases and J by 0 bases, leaving 9 bases between them. For the CDR3, the DNA is TGTGCCAGCAGCTACTCTAGTAGCAATCAGCCCCAGCATTTT. This codes for CASSYSSSNQPQHF.

This clonotype was recorded a few times. The J gene is TRBJ2-3, the V gene TRBV15, with TRBD2 identical over 9 bases. Germline assignment: CDR1 LNHNV and CDR2 YYDKDF (reference sequence). The CDR3 runs 18 residues. Trimming removed 0 bases from V and 3 bases from J; junction bases left unmatched: 10. The CDR3 loop reads CATSRDPPVSGRTDTQYF. CDR3 sequence (DNA): TGTGCCACCAGCAGAGATCCTCCGGTCAGCGGGAGGACAGATACGCAGTATTTT.

The chain has TRBV7-8 and TRBJ1-6; weak D call: TRBD1 (5 bases). The CDR3 totals 17 residues. Germline CDR1 and CDR2: SGHVS and FQNEAQ. V shed 2 bases and J shed 4 bases, with 15 bases lying between them. Here the CDR3 DNA reads TGTGCCAGCAGCTTACGGGACCGAACCTGGTATAATTCACCCCTCCACTTT. Its translation: CASSLRDRTWYNSPLHF.

This clonotype showed up just once. Lacking the conserved final phenylalanine or tryptophan, this CDR3 likely reflects a read error. This chain connects TRBV20-1 to TRBJ1-5, with a weak D call TRBD1 (6 bases). Germline V gene sequence: CDR1 DFQATT, CDR2 SNEGSKA (reference sequence). This CDR3 spans 14 amino acids. V was clipped by 6 bases and J by 5 bases, with 17 bases between them. The CDR3 sequence: CSAAADRGDQPQHL. For the CDR3, the DNA is TGCAGTGCCGCGGCGGACAGAGGCGATCAGCCCCAGCATTTG.

The V call is TRBV3-1, the J call TRBJ1-3; 8 bases line up with TRBD1. J gave up 3 bases and V 4 bases, and 2 bases lay outside the gene matches. CDR3 length: 14 residues. CDR1 is LGHDT, CDR2 YNNKEL, per germline (reference sequence). This CDR3 reads CASSRDRGGNTIYF. The DNA for the CDR3 is TGTGCCAGCAGCCGCGACAGGGGTGGAAACACCATATATTTT.

This clonotype turned up a few times. V is TRBV9 and J is TRBJ1-3; unclear D gene. V was pared by 2 bases and J by 0 bases, with 9 bases between. CDR1 and CDR2 from the germline V gene are SGDLS and YYNGEE. The CDR3 runs to 15 residues. CDR3 in DNA: TGTGCCAGCAGCGTTACGGCCCTCTCTGGAAACACCATATATTTT. It specifies CASSVTALSGNTIYF. Variable domain in full (rest from reference TRBV9 and TRBJ1-3): DSGVTQTPKHLITATGQRVTLRCSPRSGDLSVYWYQQSLDQGLQFLIQYYNGEERAKGNILERFSAQQFPDLHSELNLSSLELGDSALYFCASSVTALSGNTIYFGEGSWLTVV.

This clonotype was detected a few times. The chain combines TRBV20-1 with TRBJ2-1, with D perhaps TRBD1 (6 bases). V shed 3 bases and J shed 0 bases, with 9 bases lying between them. The CDR3 extends over 14 amino acids. CDR1 and CDR2 (germline): DFQATT, SNEGSKA (reference sequence). CDR3 nucleotides: TGCAGTGCTAGTCGGACAGTCTCCTACAATGAGCAGTTCTTC. Amino acid sequence: CSASRTVSYNEQFF.

This clonotype was seen only a few times. The chain has TRBV7-9 and TRBJ1-1; a weak D match, TRBD1 (6 bases). This CDR3 has 15 residues. Germline V gene data show CDR1 as SEHNR and CDR2 as FQNEAQ (reference sequence). V was cut by 3 bases and J by 7 bases, with 18 bases left in between. CDR3 amino acids: CASSLTGRLKDEAFF. CDR3 DNA sequence: TGTGCCAGCAGCTTGACAGGCCGCCTAAAGGATGAAGCTTTCTTT.

This clonotype was recorded a few times. DNA of the CDR3: TGTGCCAGCAGCTCCCACCGACTGCCTAGGACCCAGTACTTC. Protein sequence: CASSSHRLPRTQYF. This chain links TRBV7-2 with TRBJ2-5; D uncertain. V gave up 4 bases and J gave up 7 bases, with 16 bases separating them. CDR1 is SGHTA and CDR2 is FQGNSA in the germline V gene. The length of the CDR3 is 14 residues.

This clonotype was seen repeatedly, ten times or more. J is TRBJ2-2 and V is TRBV9, with TRBD2 matching over 8 bases. Germline assignment: CDR1 SGDLS and CDR2 YYNGEE. Losses at the gene ends were 2 bases for V and 6 bases for J; bases not matched to a gene: 0. There are 13 residues in the CDR3. The CDR3 coding sequence is TGTGCCAGCAGCGTCGGGGGGGCCGGGGAGCTGTTTTTT. Translating it yields CASSVGGAGELFF. Drawing the rest from reference TRBV9 and TRBJ2-2, the complete variable domain is DSGVTQTPKHLITATGQRVTLRCSPRSGDLSVYWYQQSLDQGLQFLIQYYNGEERAKGNILERFSAQQFPDLHSELNLSSLELGDSALYFCASSVGGAGELFFGEGSRLTVL.

This chain uses TRBV20-1 with TRBJ1-2; 11 positions agree with TRBD1. The CDR3 sequence is 15 residues long. V shed 5 bases, J shed 2 bases, and the junction held 7 bases outside the gene matches. Germline CDR1 DFQATT, CDR2 SNEGSKA (reference sequence). CDR3 in DNA: TGCAGTGCTTCCGGGACAGGGGGTGTAAACTATGGCTACACCTTC. Protein sequence: CSASGTGGVNYGYTF.

The rearrangement joins TRBV5-1 to TRBJ1-2, with 8 bases matching TRBD1. Per germline, CDR1 SGHRS and CDR2 YFSETQ. CDR3 length: 13 amino acids. With 8 bases clipped from V and 8 bases from J, the junction kept 11 bases outside the gene matches. The DNA for the CDR3 is TGCGCCAGGAGCGTAGGACAGGGCCAGGGCTACACCTTC. It codes for CARSVGQGQGYTF.

The chain couples TRBV20-1 to TRBJ1-5; D not resolved. The V gene's germline CDR1 is DFQATT and CDR2 SNEGSKA (reference sequence). V lost 0 bases, J lost 0 bases, and 6 bases lay in between. The CDR3 consists of 14 residues. The CDR3 loop is CSARDLGSNQPQHF. CDR3 bases: TGCAGTGCTAGAGATCTGGGTAGCAATCAGCCCCAGCATTTT.

The rearrangement uses TRBV12-3 or TRBV12-4 and TRBJ1-5; possible D gene TRBD1, 5 bases. The CDR3 is made up of 14 amino acids. Trimming took off 6 bases at V and 4 bases at J, with 13 bases between the two ends. CDR3 nucleotide sequence: TGTGCCAGCAGGGGGGGAACGGGGAATCAGCCCCAGCATTTT. The encoded protein is CASRGGTGNQPQHF.

The chain carries TRBV20-1 and TRBJ2-2; D is uncertain. The V end lost 3 bases, the J end lost 0 bases, and 11 bases lay between the germline ends. This CDR3 contains 15 residues. CDR1 is DFQATT, CDR2 SNEGSKA, per germline (reference sequence). The CDR3, as DNA: TGCAGTGCTAGCTCACAGACTGCGAACACCGGGGAGCTGTTTTTT. This encodes CSASSQTANTGELFF.

This clonotype showed up many times. This chain joins TRBV7-2 and TRBJ2-1; no clear D gene. The CDR3 sequence is 11 residues long. The germline V gene has CDR1 SGHTA and CDR2 FQGNSA. Trimming took off 1 base at V and 9 bases at J, with 4 bases between the two ends. The CDR3 DNA reads as TGTGCCAGCAGCTTAGAAGTTGAGCAGTTCTTC. Residues: CASSLEVEQFF.

V usage is TRBV11-2 and J usage is TRBJ2-2; 11 bases agree with TRBD1. Trimming cost V 7 bases and J 6 bases; bases outside gene matches: 7. The germline V gene encodes CDR1 SGHAT and CDR2 FQNNGV. CDR3 length equals 15 residues. CDR3 DNA sequence: TGTGCCAGCACCCCAAGGGACAGGGGGGCCGGGGAGCTGTTTTTT. Its translation is CASTPRDRGAGELFF.

This clonotype occurred many times. The J gene is TRBJ2-3, the V gene TRBV4-2; 9 bases agree with TRBD2. CDR3 length equals 18 residues. Per germline, CDR1 LGHNA and CDR2 YNFKEQ. With V trimmed by 0 bases and J by 4 bases, 11 bases remained unmatched. CDR3 protein: CASSQDVRLAGFPDTQYF. The CDR3 DNA is TGTGCCAGCAGCCAAGATGTGAGGCTAGCGGGGTTTCCAGATACGCAGTATTTT.

This clonotype occurred many times. The chain is built from TRBV12-3 or TRBV12-4 and TRBJ2-7; the D gene is possibly TRBD1 (5 bases). This CDR3 is 12 amino acids long. V was trimmed by 5 bases and J by 7 bases, leaving 12 bases between them. The CDR3 loop is CASSPQGFEQYF. The CDR3 DNA sequence: TGTGCCAGCAGTCCTCAGGGTTTTGAGCAGTACTTC.

The chain couples TRBV29-1 to TRBJ2-3; TRBD2 aligns across 11 bases. Germline CDR1 reads SQVTM; CDR2 reads ANQGSEA. With V trimmed by 1 base and J by 3 bases, 6 bases remained unmatched. This CDR3 is built from 16 residues. CDR3 sequence reads: CSVEVRSGRGTDTQYF. The DNA for the CDR3 is TGCAGCGTTGAAGTTCGTAGCGGGAGGGGTACAGATACGCAGTATTTT.

This clonotype was counted a few times. The rearrangement uses TRBV5-5 and TRBJ2-1, with 10 bases fitting TRBD1. The germline V gene encodes CDR1 SGHKS and CDR2 YYEKEE (reference sequence). Trimming took 4 bases from V and 4 from J; bases not matched to a gene: 8. The length of the CDR3 is 16 residues. This CDR3 reads CASSPGTGALYNEQFF. CDR3 in DNA: TGTGCCAGCAGCCCCGGGACAGGGGCCCTATACAATGAGCAGTTCTTC. Full variable domain (missing parts from reference TRBV5-5 and TRBJ2-1): DAGVTQSPTHLIKTRGQQVTLRCSPISGHKSVSWYQQVLGQGPQFIFQYYEKEERGRGNFPDRFSARQFPNYSSELNVNALLLGDSALYLCASSPGTGALYNEQFFGPGTRLTVL.

This clonotype occurred a few times. The chain carries TRBV5-1 and TRBJ2-1, with a possible D match to TRBD1 (6 bases). The CDR3 contains 15 residues. The germline V gene has CDR1 SGHRS and CDR2 YFSETQ. Trimming stripped 1 base from V and 5 bases from J, with 13 bases between. The CDR3 sequence: CASSLSLGGNNEQFF. Written as DNA, the CDR3 is TGCGCCAGCAGCTTGTCACTAGGGGGAAACAATGAGCAGTTCTTC. The complete variable domain, with remaining parts taken from reference TRBV5-1 and TRBJ2-1, reads KAGVTQTPRYLIKTRGQQVTLSCSPISGHRSVSWYQQTPGQGLQFLFEYFSETQRNKGNFPGRFSGRQFSNSRSEMNVSTLELGDSALYLCASSLSLGGNNEQFFGPGTRLTVL.